This T cell receptor beta chain was sequenced during a study of PD-1 blockade in classical Hodgkin lymphoma (dated by TCRdb to 2020 to 2022). In the study overall: Nivolumab dosing was 3 mg/kg intravenously every 2 weeks, continuing until either disease progression or unacceptable toxicity. The study used CyTOF and TCR beta sequencing to define a peripheral blood immune signature of response to PD-1 blockade in classical Hodgkin lymphoma. What the research found in general, with its limitations: Diversity was lower in patients who began nivolumab less than 1 year after ASCT, so these patients were left out of later analyses to avoid confounding by immune reconstitution. The study was restricted to a single clinical trial cohort, and the causes of repertoire differences, possibly disease activity or prior therapy, were left undefined. A significant rise by C4D1 was seen in CD4+ but not CD8+ TCR diversity (p=0.0027 vs p=0.16), with the rise being most apparent in complete responders (p=0.02). Baseline diversity similar to that of newly diagnosed patients was observed in trial patients achieving complete response, whereas significantly lower diversity was observed in partial responders and progressors. Newly diagnosed patients were reported to have lower baseline TCR diversity than healthy donors, and relapsed/refractory patients were reported to have lower baseline TCR diversity still.

The Qiagen DNeasy kit was used to extract genomic DNA both from unsorted PBMCs and from the negatively selected CD4+ and CD8+ fractions. Using primers that anneal to V and J segments, immunoSEQ multiplex PCR amplified the TCR beta CDR3 regions. A synthetic immune receptor repertoire was used to minimize amplification bias, and any remaining bias was removed computationally after sequencing. In the source study's methods: Custom Python scripts were used to quantify repertoire diversity as the Shannon entropy index. Unsorted, CD4+ and CD8+ repertoires were analyzed separately, except for combined analyses in which CD4+ and CD8+ sequences were merged in silico. A clone counted as expanded when the clone's frequency after treatment rose at least 2-fold relative to C1D1, and clones undetected at baseline were given a pseudocount of 0.5. Clones with 0 or 1 copy at C1D1 were classified as singleton clones, and clones with 2 or more copies were classified as non-singleton clones. Clones expanded in unsorted samples were labelled as CD4+, CD8+ or unknown by matching protein sequences in sorted samples from the same patient. Wilcoxon tests on paired samples were used to test diversity changes from C1D1 to C4D1. The immuneACCESS repertoire file appears here via TCRdb, limited to in-frame rearrangements. These files lack a portion of the clones; in checked studies, under half of the deficit traces to unresolved V genes, and the cause of the others is not known. The DNA gave D and trimming, while V, J and clone size come from that table. The sample table lists some 22,000 clones, about 80% of them with a count of one. Clones ranked in the top ten supply about 19% of the sample.

The sample's time point label is to be understood as: cycle 4 day 1 (C4D1), after 6 weeks of nivolumab. Every trial patient had relapsed following autologous stem cell transplantation, and prior brentuximab vedotin exposure was what differed among cohorts A, B and C. A total of more than 55 patients with relapsed/refractory classical Hodgkin lymphoma made up the trial cohort, and each patient's best overall response was complete response, partial response or progressive disease. In the multi-cohort phase II CheckMate 205 trial, trial patients received single-agent nivolumab. An independent review committee assessed best overall response by applying the 2007 International Working Group response criteria. PBMCs from the trial were collected at three points: immediately before nivolumab initiation (C1D1), and during therapy at cycle 2 day 1 and cycle 4 day 1. After peripheral blood was drawn into 8 mL Vacutainer Cell Preparation Tubes, PBMCs were isolated by centrifugation and then cryopreserved.

The CDR3 numbers 11 residues from cysteine through phenylalanine. Only CDR3 DNA is held: 33 bases, read in frame from base 1. CDR1 is given as MNHEY and CDR2 as SMNVEV, both from the germline V gene (reference sequence). A distance of 3 bases separates the germline ends of V and J, which lose 5 bases and 5 bases respectively. Comments on this clone: The target of this receptor is not known. No much larger clonotype is one base removed from it; base qualities were not supplied.

This clonotype originated in a human donor with classical Hodgkin lymphoma. The rearranged segments are TRBV27 and TRBJ2-2; the D gene is unclear. This specimen consisted of peripheral blood mononuclear cells (PBMCs), obtained before the fourth cycle of nivolumab. In nucleotides, the sequence is TGTGCCAGCAGTCATACCGGGGAGCTGTTTTTT. This sequence encodes CASSHTGELFF.